This T cell receptor beta chain comes out of a study of Graves' ophthalmopathy and Graves' hyperthyroidism. The authors amplified TCR beta CDR3 regions from RNA transcripts. In the first round, RT-PCR was carried out with HTBI primers, and a multiplex PCR formed the second round. TCRdb reprocessed the multiplex PCR reads with MiXCR, giving one entry per CDR3 protein. The profile shows under 800,000 distinct CDR3 sequences, about 20% of them singletons. Stable hyperthyroidism was defined by absence of ophthalmopathy within 18 months of follow-up. Germline V gene sequence: CDR1 MNHEY, CDR2 SVGAGI. CDR3 length: 16 amino acids. V was clipped by 0 bases and J by 6 bases, with 14 bases between them.

This sequence originates from a woman under 30 with stable Graves' hyperthyroidism. Some clones in this sample may be carry-over from other donors' samples. The V gene is TRBV6-5, the J gene TRBJ2-2, with D possibly matching TRBD1 (6 bases). The specimen was peripheral blood. The CDR3 nucleotides are TGTGCCAGCAGTTACTCGAGGAGGACAGTTGCCGGGGAGCTGTTTTTT. Translated, it gives CASSYSRRTVAGELFF.